These T cell receptor beta chains were read from a single sample in a study of T cells in Graves' hyperthyroidism and ophthalmopathy. MiXCR, applied by TCRdb to the multiplex PCR reads, yields one record per CDR3 protein. The sample shows over 300,000 distinct CDR3 sequences, roughly 13% of them seen only once. The sequenced sample was blood. The receptor set was obtained from a woman between 35 and 50 years old with Graves' ophthalmopathy. Both conserved end residues are part of each CDR3. The D gene is left open where the match is weak. Expanded clones get a size class; other rows say once, few or many, or leave the size out.

.	TRBV2	many	TRBJ2-3	CASSVTTIDTQYF	TGTGCCAGCAGTGTCACGACCATAGATACGCAGTATTTT
TRBD2	TRBV9	.	TRBJ2-1	CASSISGNTYNEQFF	TGTGCCAGCAGCATCAGCGGGAATACCTACAATGAGCAGTTCTTC
.	TRBV14	.	TRBJ2-3	CASSQVTQGWNTQYF	TGTGCCAGCAGCCAAGTAACCCAGGGATGGAATACGCAGTATTTT
.	TRBV11-1	many	TRBJ1-1	CASSLESNEAFF	TGTGCCAGCAGCTTAGAGTCAAATGAAGCTTTCTTT
TRBD1	TRBV10-3	few	TRBJ1-5	CAISESEGLRGRVSNQPQHF	TGTGCCATCAGTGAGTCGGAGGGGTTGAGGGGGCGGGTAAGCAATCAGCCCCAGCATTTT
.	TRBV24-1	.	TRBJ2-2	CATSDLPGNANTGELFF	TGTGCCACCAGTGATTTGCCGGGCAACGCGAACACCGGGGAGCTGTTTTTT
.	TRBV3-1	many	TRBJ2-3	CASSLTGRAIPFRDTQYF	TGTGCCAGCAGCCTAACTGGACGGGCTATCCCCTTTAGGGATACGCAGTATTTT
.	TRBV20-1	.	TRBJ2-3	CSARDLGDITDTQYF	TGCAGTGCTAGAGATCTGGGCGACATCACAGATACGCAGTATTTT
TRBD1	TRBV20-1	many	TRBJ1-5	CSARSQGQNQPQHF	TGCAGTGCTAGGTCGCAGGGACAGAATCAGCCCCAGCATTTT
TRBD1	TRBV7-9	many	TRBJ1-2	CASSPLDRVRNGYTF	TGTGCCAGCAGCCCCCTTGACAGGGTGAGGAATGGCTACACCTTC
TRBD1	TRBV28	many	TRBJ2-7	CASTRTGGTYEQYF	TGTGCCAGCACCAGGACAGGTGGGACCTACGAGCAGTACTTC
TRBD2	TRBV7-2	.	TRBJ2-1	CASSSTWGTSGGEQFF	TGTGCCAGCAGCTCAACCTGGGGGACTAGCGGAGGAGAGCAGTTCTTC
.	TRBV28	many	TRBJ2-7	CASSPPTGAYEQYF	TGTGCCAGCAGTCCCCCGACGGGGGCATACGAGCAGTACTTC
TRBD1	TRBV7-7	.	TRBJ1-4	CASSPDRANEKLFF	TGTGCCAGCAGTCCAGACAGGGCAAATGAAAAACTGTTTTTT
TRBD1	TRBV2	many	TRBJ1-2	CASSGGRGREGDYGYTF	TGTGCCAGCAGTGGGGGCAGGGGGCGAGAGGGTGACTATGGCTACACCTTC
TRBD2	TRBV29-1	once	TRBJ2-1	CSVEASGRLNEQFF	TGCAGCGTTGAGGCTAGCGGGAGGTTAAATGAGCAGTTCTTC
.	TRBV29-1	many	TRBJ1-4	CSVDAGLGEKLFF	TGCAGCGTTGATGCGGGGTTGGGGGAAAAACTGTTTTTT
TRBD2	TRBV12-3/TRBV12-4	many	TRBJ2-2	CASRTTGLAHGELFF	TGTGCCAGCAGGACCACGGGACTAGCCCACGGGGAGCTGTTTTTT
TRBD2	TRBV29-1	many	TRBJ2-7	CSVALTGGQSEQYF	TGCAGCGTAGCTCTAACGGGGGGGCAGAGCGAGCAGTACTTC
.	TRBV15	few	TRBJ1-5	CATSRTRDRPWHF	TGTGCCACCAGCAGAACTCGAGACAGGCCATGGCATTTT
TRBD2	TRBV2	many	TRBJ2-1	CASDLAGEGNEQFF	TGTGCCAGTGACCTAGCGGGAGAAGGAAATGAGCAGTTCTTC
.	TRBV6-1	many	TRBJ2-1	CASKNFDLNFRNNEQFF	TGTGCCAGCAAAAACTTCGACCTGAACTTTCGGAACAATGAGCAGTTCTTC
TRBD1	TRBV2	few	TRBJ2-7	CASKEQGVGEQYF	TGTGCCAGCAAAGAGCAGGGGGTAGGGGAGCAGTACTTC
.	TRBV5-6	.	TRBJ1-2	CASSLAGRSVHYGYTF	TGTGCCAGCAGCTTGGCCGGGAGATCGGTACACTATGGCTACACCTTC
TRBD2	TRBV29-1	many	TRBJ2-3	CSVETGTSGDTQYF	TGCAGCGTTGAAACTGGGACTAGCGGGGATACGCAGTATTTT
TRBD1	TRBV24-1	few	TRBJ2-7	CATSRTGSYEQYF	TGTGCCACCAGTCGGACAGGGAGCTACGAGCAGTACTTC
.	TRBV9	few	TRBJ1-5	CASGGMYSNQPQHF	TGTGCCAGCGGCGGGATGTATAGCAATCAGCCCCAGCATTTT
.	TRBV30	many	TRBJ1-1	CAWSKTAVRAFF	TGTGCCTGGTCGAAGACAGCGGTGAGGGCTTTCTTT
.	TRBV7-9	.	TRBJ2-5	CASSRTRGETQYF	TGTGCCAGCAGCCGAACCAGGGGAGAGACCCAGTACTTC
.	TRBV20-1	many	TRBJ1-1	CSARDSSKNTEAFF	TGCAGTGCTAGAGATTCCTCCAAGAACACTGAAGCTTTCTTT
.	TRBV20-1	many	TRBJ2-3	CSARSARSGTDTQYF	TGCAGTGCTAGATCCGCTCGGAGCGGCACAGATACGCAGTATTTT
.	TRBV7-2	many	TRBJ2-7	CASSLAASPSYEQYF	TGTGCCAGCAGCTTAGCGGCCAGTCCTTCCTACGAGCAGTACTTC
.	TRBV7-9	many	TRBJ1-6	CASSRLNRTPDNSPLHF	TGTGCCAGCAGCCGCCTCAATCGGACACCCGATAATTCACCCCTCCACTTT
.	TRBV5-1	once	TRBJ2-5	CASSGGRAKETQYF	TGCGCCAGCAGCGGGGGACGAGCCAAAGAGACCCAGTACTTC
TRBD2	TRBV6-4	few	TRBJ2-1	CASSDGLAGGVNEQFF	TGTGCCAGCAGTGACGGACTAGCGGGAGGGGTCAATGAGCAGTTCTTC
.	TRBV6-5	many	TRBJ2-7	CASSYGGNYEQYF	TGTGCCAGCAGTTACGGGGGGAACTACGAGCAGTACTTC
TRBD1	TRBV28	many	TRBJ1-1	CASSFHRGRGDTEAFF	TGTGCCAGCAGTTTCCACAGGGGGCGCGGTGACACTGAAGCTTTCTTT
TRBD1	TRBV7-2	.	TRBJ2-6	CASSLTLHRGSGANVLTF	TGTGCCAGCAGCTTAACCCTCCACAGGGGCTCTGGGGCCAACGTCCTGACTTTC
.	TRBV12-3/TRBV12-4	few	TRBJ1-6	CASSSRQPSSYNSPLHF	TGTGCCAGCAGTTCCCGACAGCCAAGCTCCTATAATTCACCCCTCCACTTT
.	TRBV10-3	.	TRBJ1-1	CAYRAALNTEAFF	TGTGCCTACCGGGCAGCATTGAACACTGAAGCTTTCTTT
.	TRBV6-6	few	TRBJ2-5	CASSYGRGGETQYF	TGTGCCAGCAGTTACGGCAGGGGTGGAGAGACCCAGTACTTC
.	TRBV2	many	TRBJ1-2	CASSETSYGYTF	TGTGCCAGCAGTGAAACTTCCTATGGCTACACCTTC
TRBD2	TRBV19	.	TRBJ2-3	CASSMGLAGGTSTDTQYF	TGTGCCAGTAGTATGGGTCTAGCGGGAGGGACTAGCACAGATACGCAGTATTTT
TRBD1	TRBV2	many	TRBJ2-7	CASKKQGARMELYEQYF	TGTGCCAGCAAAAAACAGGGGGCCCGGATGGAACTCTACGAGCAGTACTTC
TRBD2	TRBV20-1	few	TRBJ2-7	CSAFRTSGYEQYF	TGCAGTGCTTTCCGGACTAGCGGCTACGAGCAGTACTTC
.	TRBV7-2	many	TRBJ1-2	CASSLGTSYGYTF	TGTGCCAGCAGCTTAGGAACCTCTTACGGCTACACCTTC
TRBD1	TRBV15	many	TRBJ2-5	CATSRDTGGSETQYF	TGTGCCACCAGCAGGGATACAGGGGGATCGGAGACCCAGTACTTC
.	TRBV14	.	TRBJ2-3	CASSQAGNPNTDTQYF	TGTGCCAGCAGCCAAGCCGGGAACCCCAACACAGATACGCAGTATTTT
.	TRBV10-3	.	TRBJ1-4	CVVRGLAANEKLFF	TGTGTTGTGCGGGGGCTGGCGGCTAATGAAAAACTGTTTTTT
.	TRBV3-1	.	TRBJ1-1	CASSQDFGDQAFF	TGTGCCAGCAGCCAAGATTTTGGGGACCAAGCTTTCTTT
.	TRBV28	many	TRBJ1-5	CASTGTYNQPQHF	TGTGCCAGCACCGGGACCTACAATCAGCCCCAGCATTTT
.	TRBV12-3/TRBV12-4	few	TRBJ1-5	CASSLKRLEQPQHF	TGTGCCAGCAGTTTAAAAAGGTTAGAGCAGCCCCAGCATTTT
TRBD1	TRBV11-1	few	TRBJ2-5	CASSSGTGIFRTQYF	TGTGCCAGCAGTTCCGGGACAGGGATTTTTAGGACCCAGTACTTC
.	TRBV10-3	.	TRBJ2-6	CAISPPGVGTGANVLTF	TGTGCCATCAGTCCCCCTGGCGTCGGGACTGGGGCCAACGTCCTGACTTTC
.	TRBV13	few	TRBJ1-2	CASSFGGSAYNYGYTF	TGTGCCAGCAGCTTTGGAGGATCGGCTTACAACTATGGCTACACCTTC